Listed here are 9 T cell receptor beta chains from one sample, sequenced in a study of identifying expanded T cells in peripheral blood. Sequencing used immunoSEQ multiplex PCR; TCRdb keeps in-frame clones, though not all of them. The sample records tens of thousands of clones, more than 75% being singletons. The sequencing input was blood. Receptors were obtained from a person aged 18 to 75 in good health.

V is TRBV2 and J is TRBJ2-3; D possibly matches TRBD1 or TRBD2 (6 bases each). Trimming shortened V by 11 bases and J by 2 bases, and 17 bases separated the two germline ends. Germline V gives CDR1 SNHLY, CDR2 FYNNEI. The CDR3 runs to 14 residues. The CDR3 loop is CALLNRGATDTQYF. CDR3 nucleotides: TGTGCCCTACTGAATAGGGGGGCCACAGATACGCAGTATTTT.

The chain is built from TRBV19 and TRBJ2-7; a weak D match, TRBD1 (6 bases). The ends were cut back, 6 bases at V and 4 bases at J, with 13 bases in the middle. The CDR3 has 13 residues. Germline V gene sequence: CDR1 LNHDA, CDR2 SQIVND (reference sequence). CDR3 sequence reads: CASSPGVPYEQYF. Here the CDR3 DNA reads TGTGCCAGTAGCCCAGGGGTCCCATACGAGCAGTACTTC.

V is TRBV19 and J is TRBJ2-3; D tentatively reads TRBD1 or TRBD2 (5 bases each). CDR1 and CDR2 (germline): LNHDA, SQIVND (reference sequence). V lost 8 bases to trimming and J lost 0 bases, with 12 bases between them. This CDR3 has 14 amino acids. In DNA form, the CDR3 reads TGTGCCAGTGGGACGGAAACTAGCACAGATACGCAGTATTTT. It specifies CASGTETSTDTQYF.

J is TRBJ2-7 and V is TRBV11-2, with D possibly being TRBD2 (7 bases). Trimming removed 3 bases from V and 4 bases from J, with 19 bases in between. The CDR3 extends over 16 amino acids. Germline-derived CDR1 and CDR2 are SGHAT and FQNNGV. CDR3 region: CASSFFSGGALYEQYF. CDR3 nucleotide sequence: TGTGCCAGCAGCTTTTTCTCGGGGGGCGCATTGTACGAGCAGTACTTC.

This clone was picked up one time. The chain combines TRBV11-2 with TRBJ2-3; 8 bases are a match to TRBD2. V lost 5 bases to trimming and J lost 3 bases; unmatched junction nucleotides: 10. The CDR3 runs 16 residues. Germline CDR1 reads SGHAT; CDR2 reads FQNNGV. Written as DNA, the CDR3 is TGTGCCAGCAGCACGGGGGCTAGCGGGCTTACAGATACGCAGTATTTT. It specifies CASSTGASGLTDTQYF.

This clone has a handful of counts. This rearrangement joins TRBV6-5 to TRBJ1-6, with 8 bases fitting TRBD1. Germline loops: CDR1 MNHEY, CDR2 SVGAGI. V was pared by 6 bases and J by 10 bases, with 8 bases of the junction left unmatched. This CDR3 has 14 residues. CDR3 nucleotide sequence: TGTGCCAGCAGAAGCGACAGGGGACGGTCACCCCTCCACTTT. Its protein is CASRSDRGRSPLHF.

The genes are TRBV30 and TRBJ1-3; perhaps TRBD1 as D (5 bases). Germline CDR1 GTSNPN, CDR2 SVGIG (reference sequence). The CDR3 is 14 amino acids. Trimming took off 0 bases at V and 2 bases at J, with 8 bases between the two ends. CDR3 in DNA: TGTGCCTGGAGTGTAGCGGGGGCTGGAAACACCATATATTTT. This translates into CAWSVAGAGNTIYF.

CDR3 region: CASSVEGFNEQYF. Here the CDR3 DNA reads TGTGCCAGCAGTGTGGAAGGGTTCAACGAGCAGTACTTC. The chain carries TRBV2 and TRBJ2-7; D is unclear. This CDR3 is built from 13 residues. Germline V gene data show CDR1 as SNHLY and CDR2 as FYNNEI. The V and J ends lost 4 bases and 5 bases respectively, with 12 bases between them.

This clone has a handful of counts. V is TRBV9 and J is TRBJ2-5, with 10 bases identical to TRBD2. CDR1 and CDR2 from the germline V gene are SGDLS and YYNGEE. The CDR3 has 16 residues. The V gene end was trimmed by 2 bases and the J gene end by 5 bases; junction bases not matched to a gene: 9. The CDR3 DNA reads as TGTGCCAGCAGCGTCTTTCAGCGGGGGGGCCAGGAGACCCAGTACTTC. Encoded protein: CASSVFQRGGQETQYF.